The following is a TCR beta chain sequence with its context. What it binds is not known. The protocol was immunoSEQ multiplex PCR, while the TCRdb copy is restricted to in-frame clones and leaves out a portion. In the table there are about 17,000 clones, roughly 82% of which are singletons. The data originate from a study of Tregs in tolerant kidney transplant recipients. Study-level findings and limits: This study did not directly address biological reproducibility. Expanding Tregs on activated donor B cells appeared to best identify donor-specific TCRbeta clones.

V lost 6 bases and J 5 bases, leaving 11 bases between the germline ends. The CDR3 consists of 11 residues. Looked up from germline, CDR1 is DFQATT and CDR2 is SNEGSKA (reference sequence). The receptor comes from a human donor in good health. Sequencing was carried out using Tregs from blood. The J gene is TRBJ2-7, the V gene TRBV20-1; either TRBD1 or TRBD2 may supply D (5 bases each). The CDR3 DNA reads TGCAGTGCCGGGACCACACACGAGCAGTACTTC. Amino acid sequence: CSAGTTHEQYF.